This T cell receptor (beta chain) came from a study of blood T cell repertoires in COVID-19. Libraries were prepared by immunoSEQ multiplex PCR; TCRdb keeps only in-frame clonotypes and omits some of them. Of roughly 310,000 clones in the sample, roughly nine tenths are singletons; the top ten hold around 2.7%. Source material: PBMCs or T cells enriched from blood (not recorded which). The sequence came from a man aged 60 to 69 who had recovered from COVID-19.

CDR3 DNA: TGTGCCAGCAGTGAAGTTGGACAGGGATTGAGGGCTAATAATTCACCCCTCCACTTT. Translating gives CASSEVGQGLRANNSPLHF. The chain couples TRBV2 to TRBJ1-6; 8 nucleotides line up with TRBD1. The CDR3 sequence is 19 residues long. V was pared by 1 base and J by 5 bases, with 13 bases of the junction left unmatched. Per the germline V gene, CDR1 is SNHLY and CDR2 is FYNNEI.